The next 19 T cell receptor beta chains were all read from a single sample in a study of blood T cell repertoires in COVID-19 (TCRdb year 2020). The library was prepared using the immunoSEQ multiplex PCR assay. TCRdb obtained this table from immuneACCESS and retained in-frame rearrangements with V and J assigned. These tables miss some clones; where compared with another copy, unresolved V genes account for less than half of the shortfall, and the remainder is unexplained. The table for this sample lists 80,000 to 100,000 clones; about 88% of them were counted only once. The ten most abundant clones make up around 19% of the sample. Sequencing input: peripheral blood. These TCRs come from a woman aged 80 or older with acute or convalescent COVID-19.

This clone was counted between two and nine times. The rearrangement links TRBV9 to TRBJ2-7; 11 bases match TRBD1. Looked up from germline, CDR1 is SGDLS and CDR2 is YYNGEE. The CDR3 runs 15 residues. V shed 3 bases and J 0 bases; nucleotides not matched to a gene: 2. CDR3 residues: CASSAGTGGSYEQYF. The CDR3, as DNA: TGTGCCAGCAGCGCAGGGACAGGGGGCTCCTACGAGCAGTACTTC.

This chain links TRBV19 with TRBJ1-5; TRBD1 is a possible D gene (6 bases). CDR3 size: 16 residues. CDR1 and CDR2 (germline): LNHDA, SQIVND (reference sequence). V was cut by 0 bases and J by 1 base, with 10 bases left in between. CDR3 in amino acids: CASSIDTGLSNQPQHF. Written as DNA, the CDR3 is TGTGCCAGTAGTATAGATACAGGGCTGAGCAATCAGCCCCAGCATTTT.

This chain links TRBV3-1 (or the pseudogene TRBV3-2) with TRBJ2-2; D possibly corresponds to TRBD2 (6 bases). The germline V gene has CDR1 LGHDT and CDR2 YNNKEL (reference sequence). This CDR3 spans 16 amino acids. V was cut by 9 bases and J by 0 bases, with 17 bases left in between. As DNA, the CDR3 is TGTGCCAGTTCGCGGTCGGGCGGGGCGAACACCGGGGAGCTGTTTTTT. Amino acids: CASSRSGGANTGELFF.

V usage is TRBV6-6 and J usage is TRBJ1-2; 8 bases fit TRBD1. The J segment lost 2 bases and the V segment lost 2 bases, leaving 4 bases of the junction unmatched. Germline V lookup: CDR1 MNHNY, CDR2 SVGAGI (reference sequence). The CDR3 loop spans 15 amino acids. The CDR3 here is CASSYAGTGNYGYTF. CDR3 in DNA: TGTGCCAGCAGTTACGCTGGGACAGGAAACTATGGCTACACCTTC.

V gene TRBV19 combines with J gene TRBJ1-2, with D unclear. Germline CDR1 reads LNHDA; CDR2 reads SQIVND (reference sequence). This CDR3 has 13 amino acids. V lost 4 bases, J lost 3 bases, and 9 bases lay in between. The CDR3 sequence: CASSTVLDYGYTF. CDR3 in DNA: TGTGCCAGTAGTACGGTCCTCGACTATGGCTACACCTTC.

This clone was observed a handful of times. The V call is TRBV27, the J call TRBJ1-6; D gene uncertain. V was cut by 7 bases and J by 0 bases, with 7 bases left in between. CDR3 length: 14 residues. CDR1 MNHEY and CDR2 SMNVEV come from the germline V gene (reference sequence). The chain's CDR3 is CASTGGSYNSPLHF. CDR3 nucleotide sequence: TGTGCCAGCACTGGCGGCTCCTATAATTCACCCCTCCACTTT.

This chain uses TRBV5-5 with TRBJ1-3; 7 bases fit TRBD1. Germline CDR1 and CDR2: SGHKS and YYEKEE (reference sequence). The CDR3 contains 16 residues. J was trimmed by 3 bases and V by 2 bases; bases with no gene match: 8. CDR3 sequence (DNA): TGTGCCAGCAGCTTCCTAAACAGGGGAGGTGGAAACACCATATATTTT. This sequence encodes CASSFLNRGGGNTIYF. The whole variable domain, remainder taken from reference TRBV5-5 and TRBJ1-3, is DAGVTQSPTHLIKTRGQQVTLRCSPISGHKSVSWYQQVLGQGPQFIFQYYEKEERGRGNFPDRFSARQFPNYSSELNVNALLLGDSALYLCASSFLNRGGGNTIYFGEGSWLTVV.

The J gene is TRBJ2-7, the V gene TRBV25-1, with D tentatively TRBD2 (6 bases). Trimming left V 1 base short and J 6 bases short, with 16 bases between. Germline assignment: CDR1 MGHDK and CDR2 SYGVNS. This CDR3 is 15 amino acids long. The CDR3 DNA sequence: TGTGCCAGCAGTGAATTTGCGGGGCAGACTCCCGAGCAGTACTTC. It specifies CASSEFAGQTPEQYF.

The CDR3: CAISESDRTRPLSGNTIYF. CDR3 DNA sequence: TGTGCCATCAGTGAGTCAGACAGGACCCGTCCGCTCTCTGGAAACACCATATATTTT. This chain uses TRBV10-3 with TRBJ1-3; D might be TRBD1 (6 bases). This CDR3 is 19 amino acids long. V was trimmed by 0 bases and J by 0 bases, leaving 18 bases between them. Germline V gene lookup returns CDR1 ENHRY and CDR2 SYGVKD.

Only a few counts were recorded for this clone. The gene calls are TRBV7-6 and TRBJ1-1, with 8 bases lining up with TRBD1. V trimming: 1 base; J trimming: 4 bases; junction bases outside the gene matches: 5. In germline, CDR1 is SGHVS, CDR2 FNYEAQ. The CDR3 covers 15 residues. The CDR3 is CASSLEDRGSTEAFF. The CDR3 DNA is TGTGCCAGCAGCTTAGAAGACAGGGGATCCACTGAAGCTTTCTTT. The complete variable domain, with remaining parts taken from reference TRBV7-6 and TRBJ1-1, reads GAGVSQSPRYKVTKRGQDVALRCDPISGHVSLYWYRQALGQGPEFLTYFNYEAQQDKSGLPNDRFSAERPEGSISTLTIQRTEQRDSAMYRCASSLEDRGSTEAFFGQGTRLTVV.

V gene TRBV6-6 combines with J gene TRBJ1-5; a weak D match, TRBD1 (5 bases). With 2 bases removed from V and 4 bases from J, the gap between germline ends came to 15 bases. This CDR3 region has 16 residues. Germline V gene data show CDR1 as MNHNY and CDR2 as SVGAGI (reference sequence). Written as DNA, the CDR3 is TGTGCCAGCAGTTACCGCGAAGGGGCCGGGAATCAGCCCCAGCATTTT. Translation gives CASSYREGAGNQPQHF.

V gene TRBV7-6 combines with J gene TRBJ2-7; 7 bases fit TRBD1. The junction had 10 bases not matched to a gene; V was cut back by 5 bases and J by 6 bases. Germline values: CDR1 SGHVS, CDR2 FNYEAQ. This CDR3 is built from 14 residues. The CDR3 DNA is TGTGCCAGCAGCCTGGGGCAGGGGGACGGCGAGCAGTACTTC. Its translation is CASSLGQGDGEQYF.

CDR3 coding DNA: TGCGCCAGCAGCTTACCTCTTGTCGGGGGGACCTACAATGAGCAGTTCTTC. Translated: CASSLPLVGGTYNEQFF. The rearrangement joins TRBV5-1 to TRBJ2-1; 7 nucleotides agree with TRBD2. J lost 2 bases, V lost 2 bases, and 10 bases had no gene match. Germline CDR1 SGHRS, CDR2 YFSETQ. The CDR3 has 17 residues.

The CDR3 DNA sequence: TGTGCCAGCAGCTCCCGGACAGGGCACACTGAAGCTTTCTTT. This codes for CASSSRTGHTEAFF. V and J are TRBV11-3 and TRBJ1-1; 8 bases line up with TRBD1. The CDR3 spans 14 residues. Germline trimming cut 4 bases from V and 3 bases from J; bases unmatched to any gene: 4. Germline CDR1 reads SGHNT; CDR2 reads YENEEA.

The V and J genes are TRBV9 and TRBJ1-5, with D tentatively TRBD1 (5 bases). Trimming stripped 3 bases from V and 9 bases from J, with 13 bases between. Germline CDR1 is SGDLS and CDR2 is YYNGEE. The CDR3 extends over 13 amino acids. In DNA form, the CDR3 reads TGTGCCAGCAGCGAGGGGACTCGGCCGCCCCAGCATTTT. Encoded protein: CASSEGTRPPQHF.

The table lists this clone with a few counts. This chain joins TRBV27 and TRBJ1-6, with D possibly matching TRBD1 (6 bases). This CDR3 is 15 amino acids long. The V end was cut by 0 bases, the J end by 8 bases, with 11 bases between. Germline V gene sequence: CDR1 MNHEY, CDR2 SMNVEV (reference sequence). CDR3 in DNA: TGTGCCAGCAGTTTATCGGGGGGGCCTGATTCACCCCTCCACTTT. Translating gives CASSLSGGPDSPLHF.

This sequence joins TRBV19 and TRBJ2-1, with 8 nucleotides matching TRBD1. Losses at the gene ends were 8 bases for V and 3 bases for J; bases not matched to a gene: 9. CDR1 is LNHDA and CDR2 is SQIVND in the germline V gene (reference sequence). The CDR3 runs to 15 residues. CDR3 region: CASDPGQGFYNEQFF. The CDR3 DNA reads TGTGCCAGTGATCCCGGACAGGGCTTCTACAATGAGCAGTTCTTC.

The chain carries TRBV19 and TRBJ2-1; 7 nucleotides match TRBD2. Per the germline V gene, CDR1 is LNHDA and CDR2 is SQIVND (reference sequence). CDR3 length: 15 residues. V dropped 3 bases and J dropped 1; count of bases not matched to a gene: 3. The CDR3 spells CASSMFGGSYNEQFF. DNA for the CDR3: TGTGCCAGTAGTATGTTCGGGGGGTCCTACAATGAGCAGTTCTTC.

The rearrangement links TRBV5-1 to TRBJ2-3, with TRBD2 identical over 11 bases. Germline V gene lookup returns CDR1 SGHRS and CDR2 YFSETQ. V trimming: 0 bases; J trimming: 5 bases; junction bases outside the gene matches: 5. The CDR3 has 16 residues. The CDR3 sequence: CASSLALAGGGDTQYF. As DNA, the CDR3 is TGCGCCAGCAGCTTGGCCCTAGCGGGGGGTGGAGATACGCAGTATTTT.